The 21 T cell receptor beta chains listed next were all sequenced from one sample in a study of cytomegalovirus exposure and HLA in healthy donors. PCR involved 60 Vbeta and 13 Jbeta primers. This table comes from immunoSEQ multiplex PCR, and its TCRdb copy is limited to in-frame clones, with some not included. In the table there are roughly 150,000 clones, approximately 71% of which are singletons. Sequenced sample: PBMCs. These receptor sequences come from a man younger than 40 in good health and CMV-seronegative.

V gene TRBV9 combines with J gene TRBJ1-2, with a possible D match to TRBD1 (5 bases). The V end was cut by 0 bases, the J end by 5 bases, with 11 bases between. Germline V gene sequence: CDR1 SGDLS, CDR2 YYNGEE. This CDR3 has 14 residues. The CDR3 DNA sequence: TGTGCCAGCAGCGTAGCTTCCACAGGTTATGGCTACACCTTC. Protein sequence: CASSVASTGYGYTF.

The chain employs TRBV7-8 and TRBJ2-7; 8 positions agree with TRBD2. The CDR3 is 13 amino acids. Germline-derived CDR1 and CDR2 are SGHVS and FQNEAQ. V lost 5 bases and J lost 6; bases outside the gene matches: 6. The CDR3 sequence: CASSASGRGEQYF. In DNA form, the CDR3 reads TGTGCCAGCAGCGCCAGCGGGAGAGGCGAGCAGTACTTC.

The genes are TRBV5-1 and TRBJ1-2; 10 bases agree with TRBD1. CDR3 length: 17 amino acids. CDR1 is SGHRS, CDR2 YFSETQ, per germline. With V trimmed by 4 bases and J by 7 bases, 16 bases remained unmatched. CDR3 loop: CASSPESPRQGAIGYTF. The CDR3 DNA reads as TGCGCCAGCAGCCCAGAATCACCGAGACAGGGGGCGATTGGCTACACCTTC.

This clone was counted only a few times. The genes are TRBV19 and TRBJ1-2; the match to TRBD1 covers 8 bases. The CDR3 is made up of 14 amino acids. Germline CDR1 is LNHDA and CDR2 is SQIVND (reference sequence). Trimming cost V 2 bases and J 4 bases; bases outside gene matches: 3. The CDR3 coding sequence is TGTGCCAGTAGTATAACCACAGGGGGCTATGGCTACACCTTC. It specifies CASSITTGGYGYTF. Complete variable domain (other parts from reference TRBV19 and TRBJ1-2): DGGITQSPKYLFRKEGQNVTLSCEQNLNHDAMYWYRQDPGQGLRLIYYSQIVNDFQKGDIAEGYSVSREKKESFPLTVTSAQKNPTAFYLCASSITTGGYGYTFGSGTRLTVV.

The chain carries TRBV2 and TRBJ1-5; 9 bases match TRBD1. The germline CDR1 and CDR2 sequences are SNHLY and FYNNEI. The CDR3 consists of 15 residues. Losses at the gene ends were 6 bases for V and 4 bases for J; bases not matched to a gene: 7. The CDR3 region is CASRGDRGGNQPQHF. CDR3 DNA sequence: TGTGCCAGCAGGGGCGACAGGGGGGGGAATCAGCCCCAGCATTTT.

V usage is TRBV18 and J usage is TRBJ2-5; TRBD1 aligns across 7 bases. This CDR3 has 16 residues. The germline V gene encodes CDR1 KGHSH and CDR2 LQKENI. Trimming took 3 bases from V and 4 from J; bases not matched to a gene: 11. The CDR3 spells CASSPYRWDSGETQYF. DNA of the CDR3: TGTGCCAGCTCACCTTACCGGTGGGACAGTGGAGAGACCCAGTACTTC.

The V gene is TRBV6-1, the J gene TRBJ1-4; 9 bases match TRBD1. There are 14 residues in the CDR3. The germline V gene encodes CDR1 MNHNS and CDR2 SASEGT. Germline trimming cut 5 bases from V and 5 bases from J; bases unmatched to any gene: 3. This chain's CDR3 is CASSTGQGNEKLFF. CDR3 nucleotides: TGTGCCAGCAGTACCGGACAGGGGAATGAAAAACTGTTTTTT.

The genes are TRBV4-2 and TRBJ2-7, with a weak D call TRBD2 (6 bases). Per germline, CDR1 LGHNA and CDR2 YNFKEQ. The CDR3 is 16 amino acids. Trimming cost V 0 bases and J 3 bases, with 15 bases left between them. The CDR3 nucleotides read TGTGCCAGCAGCCAAGATATGGAGGGAGCAGGCTACGAGCAGTACTTC. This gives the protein CASSQDMEGAGYEQYF.

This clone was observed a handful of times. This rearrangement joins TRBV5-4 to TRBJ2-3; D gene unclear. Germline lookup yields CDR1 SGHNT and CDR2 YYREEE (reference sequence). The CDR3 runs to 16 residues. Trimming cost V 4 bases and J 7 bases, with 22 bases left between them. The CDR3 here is CASSPESRLSWYTQYF. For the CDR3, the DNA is TGTGCCAGCAGCCCGGAGTCGAGGCTGTCCTGGTATACGCAGTATTTT.

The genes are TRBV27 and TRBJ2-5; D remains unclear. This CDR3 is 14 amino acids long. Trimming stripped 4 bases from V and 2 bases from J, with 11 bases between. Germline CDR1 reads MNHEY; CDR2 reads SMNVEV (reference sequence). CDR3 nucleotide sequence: TGTGCCAGCAGTTCGTTGACACAGCAAGAGACCCAGTACTTC. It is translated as CASSSLTQQETQYF.

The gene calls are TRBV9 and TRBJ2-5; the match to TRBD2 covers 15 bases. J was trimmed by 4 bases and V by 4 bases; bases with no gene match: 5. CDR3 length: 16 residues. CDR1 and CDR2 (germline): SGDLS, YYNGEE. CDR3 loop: CASSKGGLAGGETQYF. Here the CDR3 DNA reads TGTGCCAGCAGCAAGGGGGGACTAGCGGGAGGAGAGACCCAGTACTTC.

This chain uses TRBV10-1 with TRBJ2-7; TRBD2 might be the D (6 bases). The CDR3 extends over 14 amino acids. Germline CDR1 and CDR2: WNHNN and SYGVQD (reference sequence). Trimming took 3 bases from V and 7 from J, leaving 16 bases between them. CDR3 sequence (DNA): TGCGCCAGCAGTGAACGGGCGGGATCGGTTGAGCAGTACTTC. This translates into CASSERAGSVEQYF.

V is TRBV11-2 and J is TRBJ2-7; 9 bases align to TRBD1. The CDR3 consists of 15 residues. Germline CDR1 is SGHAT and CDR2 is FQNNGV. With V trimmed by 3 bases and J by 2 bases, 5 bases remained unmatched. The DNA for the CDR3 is TGTGCCAGCAGCTTGGGACAGGGAGGCGCCTACGAGCAGTACTTC. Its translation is CASSLGQGGAYEQYF.

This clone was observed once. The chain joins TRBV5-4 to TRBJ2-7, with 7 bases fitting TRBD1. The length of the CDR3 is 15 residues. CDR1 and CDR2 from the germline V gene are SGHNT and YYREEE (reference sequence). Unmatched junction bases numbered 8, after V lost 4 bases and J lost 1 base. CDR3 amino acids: CASSRTGTASYEQYF. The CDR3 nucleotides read TGTGCCAGCAGCAGAACCGGGACAGCTTCCTACGAGCAGTACTTC.

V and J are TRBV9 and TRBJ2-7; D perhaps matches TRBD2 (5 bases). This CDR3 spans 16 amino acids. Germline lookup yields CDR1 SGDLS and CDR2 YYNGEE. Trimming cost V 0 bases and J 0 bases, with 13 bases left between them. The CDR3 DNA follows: TGTGCCAGCAGCGTAGCTCCTAGCTCCAGCTCCTACGAGCAGTACTTC. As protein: CASSVAPSSSSYEQYF.

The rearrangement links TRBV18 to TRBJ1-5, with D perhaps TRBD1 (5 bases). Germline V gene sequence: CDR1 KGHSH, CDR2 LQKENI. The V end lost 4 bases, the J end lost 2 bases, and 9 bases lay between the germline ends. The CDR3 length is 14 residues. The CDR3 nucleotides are TGTGCCAGCTCACGGGGGGAAGGCAATCAGCCCCAGCATTTT. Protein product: CASSRGEGNQPQHF.

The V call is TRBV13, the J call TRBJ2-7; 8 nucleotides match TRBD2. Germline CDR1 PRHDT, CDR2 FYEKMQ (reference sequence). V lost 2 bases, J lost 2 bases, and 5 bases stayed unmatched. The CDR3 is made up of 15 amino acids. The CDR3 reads CASSLLIGGAYEQYF. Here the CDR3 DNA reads TGTGCCAGCAGCTTACTTATCGGGGGGGCCTACGAGCAGTACTTC. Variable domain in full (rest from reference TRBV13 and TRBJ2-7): AAGVIQSPRHLIKEKRETATLKCYPIPRHDTVYWYQQGPGQDPQFLISFYEKMQSDKGSIPDRFSAQQFSDYHSELNMSSLELGDSALYFCASSLLIGGAYEQYFGPGTRLTVT.

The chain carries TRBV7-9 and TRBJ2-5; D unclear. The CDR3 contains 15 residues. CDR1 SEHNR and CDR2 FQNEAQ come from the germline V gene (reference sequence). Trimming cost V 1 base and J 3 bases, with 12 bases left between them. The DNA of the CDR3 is TGTGCCAGCAGCTTAGTTCTGGCAGTCAAAGAGACCCAGTACTTC. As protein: CASSLVLAVKETQYF.

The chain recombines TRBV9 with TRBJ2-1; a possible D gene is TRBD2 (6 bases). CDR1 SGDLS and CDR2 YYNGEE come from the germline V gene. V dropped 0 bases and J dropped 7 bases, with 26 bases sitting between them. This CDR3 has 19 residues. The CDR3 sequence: CASSVECGKLARFVNEQFF. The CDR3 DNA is TGTGCCAGCAGCGTAGAGTGCGGGAAATTGGCGAGGTTTGTGAATGAGCAGTTCTTC.

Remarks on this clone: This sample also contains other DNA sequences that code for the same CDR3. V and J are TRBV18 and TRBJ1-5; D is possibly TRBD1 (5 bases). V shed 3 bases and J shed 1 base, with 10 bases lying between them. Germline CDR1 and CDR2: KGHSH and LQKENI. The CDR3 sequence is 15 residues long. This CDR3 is CASSPRGGSNQPQHF. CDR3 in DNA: TGTGCCAGCTCACCCCGGGGGGGGAGCAATCAGCCCCAGCATTTT.

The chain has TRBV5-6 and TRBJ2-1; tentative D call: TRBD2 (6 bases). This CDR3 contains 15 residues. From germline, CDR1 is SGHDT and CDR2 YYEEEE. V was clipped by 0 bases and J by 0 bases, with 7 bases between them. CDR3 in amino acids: CASSLGGTSYNEQFF. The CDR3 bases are TGTGCCAGCAGCTTGGGCGGGACCTCCTACAATGAGCAGTTCTTC. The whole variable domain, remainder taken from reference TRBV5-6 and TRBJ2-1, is DAGVTQSPTHLIKTRGQQVTLRCSPKSGHDTVSWYQQALGQGPQFIFQYYEEEERQRGNFPDRFSGHQFPNYSSELNVNALLLGDSALYLCASSLGGTSYNEQFFGPGTRLTVL.